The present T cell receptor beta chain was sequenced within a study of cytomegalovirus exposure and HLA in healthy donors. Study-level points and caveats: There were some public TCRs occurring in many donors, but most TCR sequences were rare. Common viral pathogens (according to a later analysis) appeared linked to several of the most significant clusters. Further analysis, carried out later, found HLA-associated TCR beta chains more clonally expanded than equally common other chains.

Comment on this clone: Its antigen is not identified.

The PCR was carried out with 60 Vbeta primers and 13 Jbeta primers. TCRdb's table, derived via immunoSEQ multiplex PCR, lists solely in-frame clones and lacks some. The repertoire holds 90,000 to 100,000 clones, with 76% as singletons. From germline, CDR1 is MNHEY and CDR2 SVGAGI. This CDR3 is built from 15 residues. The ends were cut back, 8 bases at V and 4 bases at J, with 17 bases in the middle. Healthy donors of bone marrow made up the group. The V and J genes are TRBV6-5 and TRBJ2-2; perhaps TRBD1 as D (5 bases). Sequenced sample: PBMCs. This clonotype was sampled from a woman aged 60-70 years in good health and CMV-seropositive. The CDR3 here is CASRPSTDGTGELFF. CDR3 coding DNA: TGTGCCAGCCGTCCCTCGACAGATGGCACCGGGGAGCTGTTTTTT.